This TCR beta chain was identified in a study of T cells in localized non-small cell lung cancer. General observations from the study: Researchers found a median around 58 of the top 100 tumor clones in adjacent lung.

Only one count was recorded for this clone. Its antigen is currently unknown. Profiling relied on immunoSEQ multiplex PCR, and the TCRdb table lists in-frame clones only, not all of them. There are roughly 38,000 clones in the sample; over 75% occur only once, and about 2.5% lies in the top ten. V dropped 0 bases and J dropped 0 bases, with 9 bases sitting between them. Looked up from germline, CDR1 is SGHRS and CDR2 is YFSETQ. CDR3 length: 16 residues. This TCR was sampled from a woman aged 40-69 years with stage I lung adenocarcinoma. The sequencing here drew on peripheral blood, taken before any cancer treatment. The V gene is TRBV5-1, the J gene TRBJ2-2; D perhaps matches TRBD1 (6 bases). The CDR3 coding sequence is TGCGCCAGCAGCTTGGGGCGGACAGCGAACACCGGGGAGCTGTTTTTT. Protein product: CASSLGRTANTGELFF.